This is a list of T cell receptor beta chains from one sample in a study of human T cells and chemical hapten exposure. In TCRdb, the RACE reads were re-called with MiXCR into one record per CDR3 protein. Counted here are 80,000 to 100,000 distinct CDR3 sequences, about 7.5% occurring once; the ten biggest clones make up around 1.5%. The sample in question was whole blood, obtained in connection with sensitization to the hapten diphenylcyclopropenone (DPC). All receptors derive from a woman aged 25-40 years with alopecia areata. Some clones in this sample may be carry-over from other donors' samples. Both conserved end residues are part of each CDR3. The D gene is left open where the match is weak. Size tells how often a clone was seen (once, few, many) or the class of an expanded clone, and some rows leave it out.

J | D | V | size | CDR3
TRBJ2-3 | NA | TRBV5-6 | many | CASSLTVDGTDTQYF
TRBJ1-4 | TRBD1 | TRBV2 | NA | CASSGTGLEKLFF
TRBJ1-2 | TRBD1 | TRBV28 | few | CASSTGTGTGYTF
TRBJ1-2 | NA | TRBV12-3/TRBV12-4 | NA | CASSFIDTPAHGYTF
TRBJ2-1 | TRBD1 | TRBV6-5 | many | CASRRDREFF
TRBJ1-5 | NA | TRBV30 | many | CAWSTGSNQPQHF
TRBJ1-1 | NA | TRBV11-1 | NA | CASSLGLTGRNTEAFF
TRBJ2-5 | TRBD2 | TRBV18 | many | CASSSSGGAVETQYF
TRBJ1-2 | TRBD1 | TRBV29-1 | few | CSGATGRGTNYGYTF
TRBJ1-4 | TRBD1 | TRBV9 | few | CASSAGGGREKLFF
TRBJ2-6 | NA | TRBV5-1 | many | CASSLSVLAGANVLTF
TRBJ1-4 | TRBD1 | TRBV7-9 | many | CASSLGTGGIGEKLFF
TRBJ2-7 | TRBD1 | TRBV28 | few | CASSYQVGQGARYEQYF
TRBJ2-2 | NA | TRBV9 | many | CASSGVSGPGELFF
TRBJ1-3 | TRBD1 | TRBV29-1 | few | CSPFDAGQGPSYSGNTIYF
TRBJ1-5 | NA | TRBV12-3/TRBV12-4 | NA | CASSQQGFDQPQHF
TRBJ1-1 | NA | TRBV28 | many | CASRRDLMNTEAFF
TRBJ1-1 | NA | TRBV3-1 | few | CASSHKGNTEAFF
TRBJ2-2 | NA | TRBV18 | many | CASSLQHTGELFF
TRBJ2-2 | NA | TRBV27 | many | CASSSGGELFF
TRBJ1-2 | NA | TRBV9 | few | CASSDLSNYGYTF
TRBJ1-6 | TRBD1 | TRBV6-4 | many | CASSDSTGGNSPLHF
TRBJ1-1 | TRBD1 | TRBV5-5 | few | CASSTGWGRQGTNTEAFF
TRBJ1-1 | NA | TRBV2 | NA | CASSQGRGGYALNTEAFF
TRBJ2-6 | NA | TRBV6-1 | many | CASSEAGGANVLTF
TRBJ2-5 | TRBD1 | TRBV29-1 | NA | CSVGQGSETQYF
TRBJ2-3 | TRBD2 | TRBV19 | NA | CATRARGADTQYF
TRBJ1-2 | NA | TRBV2 | NA | CASSMGQGPSGYTF
TRBJ2-5 | NA | TRBV12-3/TRBV12-4 | NA | CASSTDSIEETQYF
TRBJ2-7 | TRBD1 | TRBV29-1 | few | CSGTGTGRLEQYF
TRBJ1-2 | TRBD1 | TRBV29-1 | many | CSVEMGQGVGYTF
TRBJ2-7 | NA | TRBV5-1 | few | CASSFGGPSYEQYF
TRBJ1-1 | NA | TRBV5-4 | NA | CASSRARNTEAFF